These 29 T cell receptor beta chains were sequenced from one sample in a study of control samples from healthy donors and cancer patients. The method was immunoSEQ multiplex PCR; TCRdb's version includes in-frame clones alone and lacks a portion of them. The sample shows 35,000 to 45,000 clones, over 80% of them seen only once. Material: blood. These receptors came from a man aged 60-69 years in good health.

J is TRBJ1-3 and V is TRBV28; D not certain. V was pared by 3 bases and J by 5 bases, with 11 bases between. CDR1 is MDHEN and CDR2 is SYDVKM in the germline V gene. This CDR3 comprises 14 residues. The CDR3 DNA reads as TGTGCCAGCAGTTTGTCGTCGGGGAGAAACACCATATATTTT. Translated: CASSLSSGRNTIYF.

About this clone: Relative to the germline gene, one junction end is altered; a read error may explain this. This rearrangement joins TRBV30 to TRBJ2-7; D tentatively fits TRBD1 or TRBD2 (5 bases each). In germline, CDR1 is GTSNPN, CDR2 SVGIG (reference sequence). There are 9 residues in the CDR3. The DNA for the CDR3 is TGTGCCTGGATTGAACGGGACGGCTTC. This codes for CAWIERDGF.

The chain couples TRBV5-4 to TRBJ2-2; perhaps D is TRBD1 or TRBD2 (6 bases each). The CDR3 length is 17 residues. The V gene's germline CDR1 is SGHNT and CDR2 YYREEE (reference sequence). Deletions cut 0 bases from V and 4 bases from J, with 16 bases between. As DNA, the CDR3 is TGTGCCAGCAGCTTGGCCGGAGGGGGGCTTAGCACCGGGGAGCTGTTTTTT. As protein: CASSLAGGGLSTGELFF.

This chain's CDR3 is CSATGTAGNGELFF. The DNA of the CDR3 is TGCAGCGCCACGGGGACAGCGGGCAACGGGGAGCTGTTTTTT. The rearrangement uses TRBV29-1 and TRBJ2-2, with a possible D match to TRBD1 (7 bases). V was trimmed by 7 bases and J by 7 bases, leaving 19 bases between them. Germline lookup yields CDR1 SQVTM and CDR2 ANQGSEA. This CDR3 contains 14 residues.

The J gene is TRBJ1-2, the V gene TRBV2; D gene unclear. Trimming left V 7 bases short and J 0 bases short, with 18 bases between. The germline gives CDR1 SNHLY, CDR2 FYNNEI. The CDR3 length is 16 residues. The CDR3 nucleotides read TGTGCCAGCATGATACTATCAGGAACAACTAACTATGGCTACACCTTC. This sequence encodes CASMILSGTTNYGYTF. The full variable domain, in which reference TRBV2 and TRBJ1-2 provide the parts outside the CDR3, is EPEVTQTPSHQVTQMGQEVILRCVPISNHLYFYWYRQILGQKVEFLVSFYNNEISEKSEIFDDQFSVERPDGSNFTLKIRSTKLEDSAMYFCASMILSGTTNYGYTFGSGTRLTVV.

This rearrangement joins TRBV6-2 or TRBV6-3 to TRBJ2-7, with 11 positions matching TRBD1. Germline CDR1 MNHEY, CDR2 SVGEGT. The CDR3 totals 17 residues. The junction had 9 bases not matched to a gene; V was cut back by 5 bases and J by 0 bases. DNA for the CDR3: TGTGCCAGCAGTCCAAGGACAGGGGGCCAATACTCCTACGAGCAGTACTTC. It codes for CASSPRTGGQYSYEQYF.

A few counts support this clone. V usage is TRBV5-6 and J usage is TRBJ2-1; 7 bases agree with TRBD2. CDR1 SGHDT and CDR2 YYEEEE come from the germline V gene. Germline trimming cut 4 bases from V and 9 bases from J; bases unmatched to any gene: 13. CDR3 length equals 15 residues. As DNA, the CDR3 is TGTGCCAGCAGCCCGGGGGGTGCCCAATTTGGTGAGCAGTTCTTC. This codes for CASSPGGAQFGEQFF. Filled out from reference TRBV5-6 and TRBJ2-1, the complete variable domain reads DAGVTQSPTHLIKTRGQQVTLRCSPKSGHDTVSWYQQALGQGPQFIFQYYEEEERQRGNFPDRFSGHQFPNYSSELNVNALLLGDSALYLCASSPGGAQFGEQFFGPGTRLTVL.

A word on this clone: Distinct nucleotide sequences in the sample also encode this CDR3. This chain uses TRBV10-1 with TRBJ2-2; 10 nucleotides align to TRBD2. In germline, CDR1 is WNHNN, CDR2 SYGVQD (reference sequence). The ends lost 5 bases at V and 6 bases at J; junction bases unmatched: 12. The CDR3 runs 17 residues. The CDR3 here is CASSWTAGGRGAGELFF. CDR3 coding DNA: TGCGCCAGCAGTTGGACAGCGGGGGGGCGGGGCGCCGGGGAGCTGTTTTTT.

In DNA, the CDR3 is TGTGCCTGGAAAACGACAGGGAGCACTGAAGCTTTCTTT. It is translated as CAWKTTGSTEAFF. The genes are TRBV30 and TRBJ1-1, with 7 bases lining up with TRBD1. The trim removed 4 bases at V and 4 bases at J, leaving 6 bases unmatched. The CDR3 extends over 13 amino acids. Germline CDR1 and CDR2: GTSNPN and SVGIG (reference sequence).

The chain couples TRBV3-1 (or the pseudogene TRBV3-2) to TRBJ2-6, with unresolved D. Germline V lookup: CDR1 LGHDT, CDR2 YNNKEL (reference sequence). The germline V and J ends were trimmed by 4 bases and 0 bases, with 10 bases remaining between them. This CDR3 contains 16 residues. CDR3 sequence (DNA): TGTGCCAGCAGCCCGGCGCCTTTCTCTGGGGCCAACGTCCTGACTTTC. Translating gives CASSPAPFSGANVLTF.

V is TRBV2 and J is TRBJ1-5; 10 bases line up with TRBD1. CDR1 and CDR2 from the germline V gene are SNHLY and FYNNEI. J gave up 6 bases and V 6 bases, and 11 bases lay outside the gene matches. CDR3 size: 16 residues. The DNA of the CDR3 is TGTGCCAGCAGGGGACAGGGGAGCGGGGTAGGTCAGCCCCAGCATTTT. Protein: CASRGQGSGVGQPQHF. Full variable domain (rest looked up from reference TRBV2 and TRBJ1-5): EPEVTQTPSHQVTQMGQEVILRCVPISNHLYFYWYRQILGQKVEFLVSFYNNEISEKSEIFDDQFSVERPDGSNFTLKIRSTKLEDSAMYFCASRGQGSGVGQPQHFGDGTRLSIL.

This clone was counted between two and nine times. This sequence joins TRBV5-1 and TRBJ1-1; unclear D gene. With 3 bases removed from V and 0 bases from J, the gap between germline ends came to 9 bases. The V gene's germline CDR1 is SGHRS and CDR2 YFSETQ. CDR3 length: 14 residues. Here the CDR3 DNA reads TGCGCCAGCAGCTCCCCCACGGTGAACACTGAAGCTTTCTTT. This encodes CASSSPTVNTEAFF.

A few counts support this clone. The chain carries TRBV5-1 and TRBJ2-5; no reliable D call. From germline, CDR1 is SGHRS and CDR2 YFSETQ. The CDR3 loop spans 15 amino acids. V lost 4 bases to trimming and J lost 1 base, with 14 bases between them. CDR3 nucleotide sequence: TGCGCCAGCAGCCCTGTAGGCTACAGCCAAGAGACCCAGTACTTC. Its translation: CASSPVGYSQETQYF. The complete variable domain, with remaining parts taken from reference TRBV5-1 and TRBJ2-5, reads KAGVTQTPRYLIKTRGQQVTLSCSPISGHRSVSWYQQTPGQGLQFLFEYFSETQRNKGNFPGRFSGRQFSNSRSEMNVSTLELGDSALYLCASSPVGYSQETQYFGPGTRLLVL.

The genes are TRBV15 and TRBJ2-5; 7 nucleotides agree with TRBD2. Trimming at V came to 1 base and at J to 4 bases, leaving 9 bases not matched to a gene. Germline V gene data show CDR1 as LNHNV and CDR2 as YYDKDF (reference sequence). This CDR3 comprises 16 residues. The CDR3 DNA reads as TGTGCCACCAGCAGAGTAGGTGGGGGGAGGGCAGAGACCCAGTACTTC. This translates into CATSRVGGGRAETQYF.

This chain connects TRBV7-6 to TRBJ1-1; D ambiguous. Per the germline V gene, CDR1 is SGHVS and CDR2 is FNYEAQ. The CDR3 has 14 amino acids. Trimming shortened V by 2 bases and J by 4 bases, and 11 bases separated the two germline ends. The CDR3: CASSLLQRGTEAFF. CDR3 coding DNA: TGTGCCAGCAGCTTACTACAGCGGGGCACTGAAGCTTTCTTT.

The gene calls are TRBV5-1 and TRBJ1-4, with a tentative D call TRBD1 (6 bases). This CDR3 region has 14 residues. Germline values: CDR1 SGHRS, CDR2 YFSETQ. Deletions cut 1 base from V and 2 bases from J, with 6 bases between. CDR3 protein: CASSLTGTNEKLFF. CDR3 sequence (DNA): TGCGCCAGCAGCTTGACAGGGACTAATGAAAAACTGTTTTTT.

The chain has TRBV5-1 and TRBJ1-1; TRBD1 agrees at 7 bases. CDR3 length: 15 amino acids. V was pared by 5 bases and J by 3 bases, with 10 bases of the junction left unmatched. Per germline, CDR1 SGHRS and CDR2 YFSETQ. The CDR3 spells CASSSSTGFDTEAFF. In DNA, the CDR3 is TGCGCCAGCAGTTCCTCGACAGGGTTCGACACTGAAGCTTTCTTT.

The chain combines TRBV30 with TRBJ1-1; D uncertain. Germline loops: CDR1 GTSNPN, CDR2 SVGIG (reference sequence). CDR3 length: 14 amino acids. V lost 1 base to trimming and J lost 1 base, with 10 bases between them. CDR3 region: CAWSGGRQNTEAFF. The CDR3 nucleotides read TGTGCCTGGAGTGGTGGGCGGCAGAACACTGAAGCTTTCTTT.

This rearrangement joins TRBV5-4 to TRBJ1-1; D unclear. The CDR3 contains 15 residues. V dropped 4 bases and J dropped 4 bases, with 17 bases sitting between them. Germline CDR1 SGHNT, CDR2 YYREEE (reference sequence). CDR3 loop: CASSPGPGGITEAFF. The CDR3 DNA reads as TGTGCCAGCAGCCCCGGGCCCGGAGGTATCACTGAAGCTTTCTTT.

This clone was seen only once. The chain carries TRBV28 and TRBJ1-3; 8 nucleotides match TRBD1. After removal of 5 bases from V and 0 bases from J, the junction contained 3 bases not matched to a gene. Per germline, CDR1 MDHEN and CDR2 SYDVKM. The CDR3 spans 15 residues. The CDR3 nucleotides read TGTGCCAGCAGTGGACAGGGCTCCTCTGGAAACACCATATATTTT. Protein product: CASSGQGSSGNTIYF.

The J gene is TRBJ1-5, the V gene TRBV18, with a possible D match to TRBD1 (5 bases). V was pared by 6 bases and J by 4 bases, with 10 bases between. There are 13 residues in the CDR3. In germline, CDR1 is KGHSH, CDR2 LQKENI. CDR3 residues: CASSAGGNQPQHF. CDR3 bases: TGTGCCAGCTCCGCGGGGGGAAATCAGCCCCAGCATTTT.

This chain uses TRBV5-6 with TRBJ1-2; D call uncertain. Germline V CDR1 and CDR2: SGHDT, YYEEEE. Trimming cost V 0 bases and J 3 bases, with 6 bases left between them. This CDR3 is built from 13 residues. The CDR3: CASSLGSYYGYTF. CDR3 sequence (DNA): TGTGCCAGCAGCTTGGGTTCTTACTATGGCTACACCTTC.

The CDR3 sequence is CASSGDGLGNQPQHF. For the CDR3, the DNA is TGTGCCAGCAGCGGGGACGGTCTCGGCAATCAGCCCCAGCATTTT. This chain joins TRBV2 and TRBJ1-5, with D maybe TRBD1 (5 bases). V lost 6 bases and J lost 2, with 14 bases in between. This CDR3 comprises 15 residues. Per germline, CDR1 SNHLY and CDR2 FYNNEI.

This chain links TRBV5-1 with TRBJ2-3; TRBD2 matches 9 bases. The CDR3 length is 16 residues. Germline CDR1 SGHRS, CDR2 YFSETQ. With V trimmed by 4 bases and J by 1 base, 7 bases remained unmatched. The CDR3 reads CASSPGASGGTDTQYF. The CDR3 bases are TGCGCCAGCAGCCCGGGAGCTAGCGGGGGCACAGATACGCAGTATTTT. Using reference TRBV5-1 and TRBJ2-3 for the parts outside the CDR3, the full variable domain is KAGVTQTPRYLIKTRGQQVTLSCSPISGHRSVSWYQQTPGQGLQFLFEYFSETQRNKGNFPGRFSGRQFSNSRSEMNVSTLELGDSALYLCASSPGASGGTDTQYFGPGTRLTVL.

The rearrangement uses TRBV7-9 and TRBJ1-4, with unresolved D. Trimming removed 3 bases at V and 3 bases at J, with 8 bases between. This CDR3 is 14 amino acids long. The germline V gene has CDR1 SEHNR and CDR2 FQNEAQ (reference sequence). The DNA for the CDR3 is TGTGCCAGCAGCTTTCTACGGTCTAATGAAAAACTGTTTTTT. It specifies CASSFLRSNEKLFF.

This chain uses TRBV5-5 with TRBJ2-5; D is perhaps TRBD1 (5 bases). The CDR3 consists of 16 residues. The germline V and J ends were trimmed by 2 bases and 7 bases, with 21 bases remaining between them. CDR1 is SGHKS and CDR2 is YYEKEE in the germline V gene (reference sequence). The CDR3 DNA reads as TGTGCCAGCAGCTTCCTGACAGCGCGATACCAGGGGACCCAGTACTTC. Translating it yields CASSFLTARYQGTQYF. Supplemented by reference TRBV5-5 and TRBJ2-5, the full variable domain reads DAGVTQSPTHLIKTRGQQVTLRCSPISGHKSVSWYQQVLGQGPQFIFQYYEKEERGRGNFPDRFSARQFPNYSSELNVNALLLGDSALYLCASSFLTARYQGTQYFGPGTRLLVL.

The rearrangement uses TRBV30 and TRBJ2-3; 10 nucleotides agree with TRBD2. The V segment lost 3 bases and the J segment 3 bases; nucleotides outside the gene matches: 9. This CDR3 comprises 16 residues. Germline V lookup: CDR1 GTSNPN, CDR2 SVGIG (reference sequence). CDR3 DNA sequence: TGTGCCTGGAGGCTAGCGGGGGCCCAGGGGACAGATACGCAGTATTTT. It translates to CAWRLAGAQGTDTQYF.

The sample holds a few counts of this clone. The chain couples TRBV4-1 to TRBJ2-3; perhaps D is TRBD1 or TRBD2 (6 bases each). Trimming took off 2 bases at V and 3 bases at J, with 12 bases between the two ends. This CDR3 comprises 15 residues. Germline CDR1 MGHRA, CDR2 YSYEKL. The CDR3 region has the DNA TGCGCCAGCAGCCAATCGGGGGCACGGACAGATACGCAGTATTTT. This encodes CASSQSGARTDTQYF.

CDR3 in DNA: TGCGCCAGCAGTGGGAACAGTGGCACAGATACGCAGTATTTT. As protein: CASSGNSGTDTQYF. The genes are TRBV5-1 and TRBJ2-3, with D unresolved. Trimming took 5 bases from V and 1 from J, leaving 11 bases between them. The CDR3 spans 14 residues. Germline V gene lookup returns CDR1 SGHRS and CDR2 YFSETQ.